The 7 T cell receptor beta chains presented below share a single source sample, sequenced in a study of blood T cell repertoires in COVID-19. Method: immunoSEQ multiplex PCR; TCRdb's copy keeps in-frame clones and lacks some. The table has some 240,000 clones, more than 75% seen once; the top ten hold 4.5% to 5.5%. The sample taken for sequencing was peripheral blood. All receptors derive from a woman in her 70s with COVID-19, enrolled during active disease.

The rearrangement links TRBV4-2 to TRBJ2-1; D is possibly TRBD2 (6 bases). CDR3 length: 14 residues. Germline lookup yields CDR1 LGHNA and CDR2 YNFKEQ. With 1 base removed from V and 6 bases from J, the gap between germline ends came to 10 bases. The CDR3 loop is CASSQGGLSNEQFF. The DNA of the CDR3 is TGTGCCAGCAGCCAAGGGGGACTCTCCAATGAGCAGTTCTTC.

The chain recombines TRBV5-1 with TRBJ2-5, with unresolved D. V gave up 0 bases and J gave up 1 base, with 13 bases separating them. CDR3 length equals 16 residues. Germline V gene sequence: CDR1 SGHRS, CDR2 YFSETQ. The CDR3 DNA reads TGCGCCAGCAGCTTGGATCTTGGAACAGTCCAAGAGACCCAGTACTTC. The encoded protein is CASSLDLGTVQETQYF.

For the CDR3, the DNA is TGTGCCAGCAGCTTTCTAGCGGGAGGAGAGCAGTATTTT. Translating gives CASSFLAGGEQYF. This chain links TRBV7-3 with TRBJ2-3; 11 bases are a match to TRBD2. Trimming cost V 3 bases and J 11 bases; bases outside gene matches: 4. The CDR3 is 13 residues long. Per the germline V gene, CDR1 is SGHTA and CDR2 is FQGTGA.

This chain uses TRBV5-1 with TRBJ1-4; 8 nucleotides align to TRBD1. Trimming cost V 4 bases and J 6 bases; bases outside gene matches: 5. Per germline, CDR1 SGHRS and CDR2 YFSETQ. There are 14 residues in the CDR3. CDR3 region: CASSLTGADEKLFF. Written as DNA, the CDR3 is TGCGCCAGCAGCCTGACAGGGGCCGATGAAAAACTGTTTTTT.

This clone was counted ten times or more. The J gene is TRBJ1-5, the V gene TRBV28, with unresolved D. Trimming took 3 bases from V and 0 from J, leaving 12 bases between them. This CDR3 has 16 residues. Per germline, CDR1 MDHEN and CDR2 SYDVKM. CDR3 in amino acids: CASSLREIYSNQPQHF. The CDR3 nucleotides are TGTGCCAGCAGTTTGAGGGAGATCTATAGCAATCAGCCCCAGCATTTT.

This clone was counted once. This rearrangement joins TRBV11-2 to TRBJ2-1; D might be TRBD1 (6 bases). V lost 5 bases, J lost 0 bases, and 14 bases lay in between. The germline V gene has CDR1 SGHAT and CDR2 FQNNGV. The CDR3 is 16 residues long. DNA of the CDR3: TGTGCCAGCAGCACTCGGACAGTGGCCTCCTACAATGAGCAGTTCTTC. Amino acids: CASSTRTVASYNEQFF.

Only a few counts were recorded for this clone. The chain links TRBV7-3 to TRBJ2-7, with 10 bases identical to TRBD2. The CDR3 is 16 residues long. The trim removed 3 bases at V and 3 bases at J, leaving 8 bases unmatched. Germline assignment: CDR1 SGHTA and CDR2 FQGTGA. The chain's CDR3 is CASSFSPSGGNYEQYF. The DNA of the CDR3 is TGTGCCAGCAGCTTCTCGCCTAGCGGGGGTAACTACGAGCAGTACTTC.